This TCR beta chain appears in the sequencing data of a study of human T cells and chemical hapten exposure. In the study overall: All through the approximately 25-week study, the scalp of each patient received diphenylcyclopropenone doses weekly.

This clonotype has just a few counts. CDR3 length equals 14 residues. Per germline, CDR1 DFQATT and CDR2 SNEGSKA (reference sequence). With V trimmed by 0 bases and J by 4 bases, 6 bases remained unmatched. Time point reported: pre-sensitization, week 0. Indicated treatment: therapeutic diphenylcyclopropenone sensitization with weekly scalp DPC. Researchers sampled blood before each patch test went on. What the library attached to individual cDNA molecules were unique molecular identifiers. Per the authors' pipeline: Samples ranged from about 20,000 to 700,000 TCRs, with a median of approximately 91,000. Using its own MiXCR run on the RACE reads, TCRdb lists one record per CDR3 protein. TCRdb, rather than the study authors, made the V and J calls. The sample yields about 300,000 distinct CDR3 sequences, about 5% seen once.

The specimen comprised whole blood, sampled in connection with sensitization to the hapten diphenylcyclopropenone (DPC). V gene TRBV20-1 combines with J gene TRBJ2-7; 7 bases are shared with TRBD1. This receptor was identified in a woman aged 18-29 years with alopecia areata. Some clones in this sample may be carry-over from other donors' samples. CDR3 region: CSARDQYRGYEQYF. The CDR3 nucleotides are TGCAGTGCTAGAGACCAATACAGGGGTTACGAGCAGTACTTC.